One sample yielded the 25 T cell receptor beta chains listed below, sequenced in a study of vaccination effects on CD4 cells after COVID-19. Their specific antigens are unknown. Profiled with immunoSEQ multiplex PCR; TCRdb holds only in-frame clones, not every one. The table shows 41,000 or so clones, with roughly 70% occurring only once. ViraFEST assay sequencing came after antigen-specific CD4+ T cells were expanded with viral peptide pools. Investigators separated out CD4+ T cells once around 11 days of culture had passed. Negative nucleocapsid antibody tests before and after vaccination confirmed no previous SARS-CoV-2 infection. This sample comprised CD4+ T cells from PBMCs cultured with HCoV-OC43 spike peptides, obtained before COVID-19 vaccination. Subset specified: HCoV-OC43 spike overlapping peptide pool stimulation. The receptors come from a human donor who received a COVID-19 vaccine.

This chain links TRBV3-1 (or the pseudogene TRBV3-2) with TRBJ2-5, with 8 bases fitting TRBD1. Germline V lookup: CDR1 LGHDT, CDR2 YNNKEL (reference sequence). This CDR3 region has 16 residues. V gave up 7 bases and J gave up 0 bases; unmatched junction bases: 10. This CDR3 is CASTRRDRIDQETQYF. For the CDR3, the DNA is TGTGCCAGCACCCGTCGGGACAGGATCGACCAAGAGACCCAGTACTTC.

V and J are TRBV20-1 and TRBJ2-1, with 7 bases identical to TRBD2. The CDR3 runs 12 residues. J gave up 5 bases and V 3 bases, and 1 base lay outside the gene matches. Germline V lookup: CDR1 DFQATT, CDR2 SNEGSKA (reference sequence). CDR3 nucleotide sequence: TGCAGTGCTAGTCTAGCGGACAATGAGCAGTTCTTC. Translating gives CSASLADNEQFF.

For the CDR3, the DNA is TGTGCCAGCAGCCAAGATCGAGGTGGTGGCTACACCTTC. It yields the protein CASSQDRGGGYTF. The chain combines TRBV14 with TRBJ1-2; unclear D gene. Germline CDR1 SGHDN, CDR2 FVKESK. V was cut by 0 bases and J by 7 bases, with 9 bases left in between. This CDR3 comprises 13 residues.

The chain couples TRBV28 to TRBJ2-7; the match to TRBD1 covers 9 bases. After removal of 6 bases from V and 2 bases from J, the junction contained 5 bases not matched to a gene. The CDR3 has 14 residues. Germline CDR1 MDHEN, CDR2 SYDVKM. CDR3 in DNA: TGTGCCAGCAGCCCGGGACAGGGCCCCTACGAGCAGTACTTC. This gives the protein CASSPGQGPYEQYF. Filled out from reference TRBV28 and TRBJ2-7, the complete variable domain reads DVKVTQSSRYLVKRTGEKVFLECVQDMDHENMFWYRQDPGLGLRLIYFSYDVKMKEKGDIPEGYSVSREKKERFSLILESASTNQTSMYLCASSPGQGPYEQYFGPGTRLTVT.

The chain couples TRBV3-1 (or the pseudogene TRBV3-2) to TRBJ1-1, with D possibly being TRBD1 (5 bases). V was clipped by 0 bases and J by 10 bases, with 12 bases between them. The CDR3 is 13 residues long. Germline values: CDR1 LGHDT, CDR2 YNNKEL (reference sequence). The CDR3 reads CASSQEAPGGAFF. In DNA, the CDR3 is TGTGCCAGCAGCCAAGAAGCGCCGGGGGGAGCTTTCTTT.

The V and J genes are TRBV5-4 and TRBJ2-1; 8 positions agree with TRBD1. Germline lookup yields CDR1 SGHNT and CDR2 YYREEE (reference sequence). The junction had 5 bases not matched to a gene; V was cut back by 0 bases and J by 3 bases. The CDR3 runs 16 residues. The CDR3 DNA follows: TGTGCCAGCAGCTTGGGGGGACAGGTAAACTACAATGAGCAGTTCTTC. Translation gives CASSLGGQVNYNEQFF.

The V call is TRBV9, the J call TRBJ1-1, with D possibly matching TRBD1 (6 bases). V lost 7 bases to trimming and J lost 2 bases, with 15 bases between them. Germline V gene data show CDR1 as SGDLS and CDR2 as YYNGEE. The CDR3 covers 14 residues. The DNA for the CDR3 is TGTGCCAGCGGAAAGGACAGTTTAAACACTGAAGCTTTCTTT. Protein: CASGKDSLNTEAFF.

A few counts support this clone. This chain joins TRBV13 and TRBJ2-7; 11 positions agree with TRBD2. CDR1 PRHDT and CDR2 FYEKMQ come from the germline V gene (reference sequence). This CDR3 has 20 residues. V lost 5 bases to trimming and J lost 2 bases; unmatched junction nucleotides: 20. CDR3 sequence (DNA): TGTGCCAGCAGCCACGGTGAAGCTCGGGTTAGCGGGAGGGCCCCCTACGAGCAGTACTTC. Its protein product is CASSHGEARVSGRAPYEQYF.

J is TRBJ2-5 and V is TRBV18, with 9 bases that match TRBD1. The CDR3 has 17 amino acids. Losses at the gene ends were 3 bases for V and 7 bases for J; bases not matched to a gene: 15. Germline CDR1 KGHSH, CDR2 LQKENI. As DNA, the CDR3 is TGTGCCAGCTCACCCGGGACAGGGAAGGTCGTATACGGGACCCAGTACTTC. This codes for CASSPGTGKVVYGTQYF.

V gene TRBV4-2 combines with J gene TRBJ1-2; D ambiguous. Germline CDR1 and CDR2: LGHNA and YNFKEQ. V was trimmed by 0 bases and J by 4 bases, leaving 18 bases between them. This CDR3 has 17 residues. The CDR3 nucleotides are TGTGCCAGCAGCCAAGATGTAGGAAGCCAAAAGTCCTATGGCTACACCTTC. Translation: CASSQDVGSQKSYGYTF.

This clone appeared once. The chain has TRBV4-2 and TRBJ2-1; D tentatively fits TRBD1 or TRBD2 (5 bases each). The CDR3 sequence is 15 residues long. In germline, CDR1 is LGHNA, CDR2 YNFKEQ. V lost 2 bases and J 5 bases, leaving 13 bases between the germline ends. CDR3 residues: CASSQLDGDHNEQFF. In DNA, the CDR3 is TGTGCCAGCAGCCAACTCGACGGGGACCACAATGAGCAGTTCTTC.

This chain links TRBV30 with TRBJ2-7; 10 nucleotides match TRBD2. This CDR3 is built from 14 residues. Germline CDR1 reads GTSNPN; CDR2 reads SVGIG (reference sequence). Losses at the gene ends were 7 bases for V and 6 bases for J; bases not matched to a gene: 12. CDR3 in amino acids: CASSKRGGSGEQYF. The CDR3 DNA follows: TGTGCCTCCTCGAAGCGGGGGGGCTCGGGCGAGCAGTACTTC. Full variable domain (rest looked up from reference TRBV30 and TRBJ2-7): SQTIHQWPATLVQPVGSPLSLECTVEGTSNPNLYWYRQAAGRGLQLLFYSVGIGQISSEVPQNLSASRPQDRQFILSSKKLLLSDSGFYLCASSKRGGSGEQYFGPGTRLTVT.

In its sample, this clone was seen a few times. The chain links TRBV10-3 to TRBJ2-7; D remains unclear. The ends were cut back, 10 bases at V and 7 bases at J, with 17 bases in the middle. This CDR3 spans 12 amino acids. Germline V gene sequence: CDR1 ENHRY, CDR2 SYGVKD. The CDR3 protein is CATLGSGVEQYF. The CDR3 DNA is TGTGCCACACTCGGGTCCGGAGTGGAGCAGTACTTC.

V gene TRBV30 combines with J gene TRBJ2-3, with 14 bases identical to TRBD2. The CDR3 has 16 residues. Germline trimming cut 2 bases from V and 4 bases from J; bases unmatched to any gene: 5. In germline, CDR1 is GTSNPN, CDR2 SVGIG (reference sequence). CDR3 DNA: TGTGCCTGGAGTCCCGGACTAGCGGGGGGCTCAGATACGCAGTATTTT. Translation gives CAWSPGLAGGSDTQYF.

The chain is built from TRBV6-6 and TRBJ1-2, with D unresolved. Germline CDR1 MNHNY, CDR2 SVGAGI (reference sequence). With 5 bases removed from V and 3 bases from J, the gap between germline ends came to 16 bases. This CDR3 spans 15 amino acids. The CDR3, as DNA: TGTGCCAGCAGTACCGGCCTGGTGGCCGACTATGGCTACACCTTC. It translates to CASSTGLVADYGYTF.

The V and J genes are TRBV10-3 and TRBJ2-5; D may be TRBD1 (6 bases). Germline loops: CDR1 ENHRY, CDR2 SYGVKD. The V and J ends lost 11 bases and 4 bases respectively, with 14 bases between them. This CDR3 is 12 amino acids long. CDR3 amino acids: CASAGTLETQYF. The CDR3 coding sequence is TGTGCCTCCGCCGGGACATTAGAGACCCAGTACTTC.

The chain combines TRBV25-1 with TRBJ1-5; 7 nucleotides align to TRBD1. The CDR3 sequence is 14 residues long. The ends lost 8 bases at V and 9 bases at J; junction bases unmatched: 13. Germline V gene lookup returns CDR1 MGHDK and CDR2 SYGVNS. CDR3 sequence (DNA): TGTGCCAGCGGTGGGACAGCGGATCAACGGCCCCAGCATTTT. The encoded protein is CASGGTADQRPQHF.

V usage is TRBV12-3 or TRBV12-4 and J usage is TRBJ2-3, with D possibly being TRBD2 (6 bases). CDR3 length: 13 residues. The ends were cut back, 5 bases at V and 5 bases at J, with 11 bases in the middle. The CDR3 loop is CASSPGVGDTQYF. DNA for the CDR3: TGTGCCAGCAGTCCGGGGGTCGGAGATACGCAGTATTTT.

V is TRBV25-1 and J is TRBJ2-2, with no clear D. Trimming cost V 3 bases and J 3 bases, with 11 bases left between them. Germline CDR1 is MGHDK and CDR2 is SYGVNS. The length of the CDR3 is 15 residues. The CDR3: CASSDLGRDTGELFF. The CDR3 DNA is TGTGCCAGCAGTGATTTGGGTCGGGACACCGGGGAGCTGTTTTTT.

In its sample, this clone was seen a few times. The chain joins TRBV9 to TRBJ2-1; 9 bases agree with TRBD2. The CDR3 has 16 residues. V shed 0 bases and J 5 bases; nucleotides not matched to a gene: 6. CDR1 SGDLS and CDR2 YYNGEE come from the germline V gene. CDR3 DNA sequence: TGTGCCAGCAGCGTAGTAGCCAGCGGGGGGCACAATGAGCAGTTCTTC. It codes for CASSVVASGGHNEQFF.

This chain uses TRBV12-5 with TRBJ2-2; D remains unclear. V lost 5 bases and J 2 bases, leaving 18 bases between the germline ends. Looked up from germline, CDR1 is LGHNT and CDR2 is FRNRAP. The CDR3 loop spans 17 amino acids. The CDR3 here is CASGRIVPPLNTGELFF. As DNA, the CDR3 is TGTGCTAGTGGTCGCATAGTTCCTCCATTAAACACCGGGGAGCTGTTTTTT.

This clone has only a few counts. Written as DNA, the CDR3 is TGTGCCAGCAGCTTAGATAGGGGAAGCAATGAAAAACTGTTTTTT. Amino acid sequence: CASSLDRGSNEKLFF. The gene calls are TRBV7-9 and TRBJ1-4; D perhaps matches TRBD1 (5 bases). This CDR3 spans 15 amino acids. Trimming took off 1 base at V and 5 bases at J, with 11 bases between the two ends. CDR1 and CDR2 from the germline V gene are SEHNR and FQNEAQ (reference sequence).

V usage is TRBV20-1 and J usage is TRBJ1-2, with D hard to call. Deletions cut 3 bases from V and 8 bases from J, with 10 bases between. This CDR3 region has 11 residues. Germline lookup yields CDR1 DFQATT and CDR2 SNEGSKA (reference sequence). The CDR3 nucleotides read TGCAGTGCTAGCGAGCCGGCCGGCTACACCTTC. Its translation is CSASEPAGYTF.

The chain employs TRBV4-3 and TRBJ2-2, with D possibly TRBD1 on 6 matching bases. Germline V CDR1 and CDR2: LGHNA, YSLEER. There are 15 residues in the CDR3. V was shortened by 0 bases and J by 6 bases, with 11 bases between the two germline ends. As DNA, the CDR3 is TGCGCCAGCAGCCAAGAGCCCCGGACAGCCGGGGAGCTGTTTTTT. Protein sequence: CASSQEPRTAGELFF.

This rearrangement joins TRBV12-3 or TRBV12-4 to TRBJ2-1; TRBD2 might be the D (6 bases). V was clipped by 6 bases and J by 10 bases, with 13 bases between them. The CDR3 runs to 12 residues. CDR3 nucleotide sequence: TGTGCCAGCAGCTCCCTGGGGGGAGAGCAGTTCTTC. It translates to CASSSLGGEQFF.